A selection of T cell receptor beta chains follows, all from one sample in a study of beta chain features in type 1 diabetes. The assay was immunoSEQ multiplex PCR, and TCRdb's table has in-frame clones only and misses some. The sample contains about 160,000 clones, 8% to 9.5% of which appear only once. The material sequenced was central memory CD4+ T cells from blood. Every receptor here comes from a woman younger than 35 with type 1 diabetes. Both conserved end residues are part of each CDR3. The D gene is left open where the match is weak. Where a row states a size, it is once, few, many or the class of an expanded clone; other rows omit it.

few,TRBJ2-4,TRBD1,TRBV29-1,TGCAGCGTTGATAGTACAGGGGAAAACATTCAGTACTTC,CSVDSTGENIQYF
-,TRBJ2-6,TRBD2,TRBV7-8,TGTGCCAGCAGCTCCCGGGACACCTTACTAGCGGGAGGTCTTCGGGCCAACGTCCTGACTTTC,CASSSRDTLLAGGLRANVLTF
-,TRBJ1-5,-,TRBV28,TGTGCCAGCAGCTCTGGTCCCCGGAGAAATCAGCCCCAGCATTTT,CASSSGPRRNQPQHF
-,TRBJ1-5,TRBD1,TRBV30,TGTGCCTGGAGTGTGACCGGGACAGGGGGCAATCAGCCCCAGCATTTT,CAWSVTGTGGNQPQHF
-,TRBJ1-2,-,TRBV27,TGTGCCAGCAGTTCGCGACAGTACTCTAACTATGGCTACACCTTC,CASSSRQYSNYGYTF
few,TRBJ2-7,-,TRBV28,TGTGCCACCCTCCGGGGGATGGTCTACGAGCAGTACTTC,CATLRGMVYEQYF
few,TRBJ2-7,TRBD2,TRBV10-3,TGTGCCATCAGGAAGTCCGGGACTAGCGGGTACGAGCAGTACTTC,CAIRKSGTSGYEQYF
-,TRBJ2-2,TRBD1,TRBV19,TGTGCCAGTAGCCCCGGGACAGGGGTCCCCGGGGAGCTGTTTTTT,CASSPGTGVPGELFF
few,TRBJ2-6,TRBD2,TRBV19,TGTGCCAGTAGTACGCGCGGGGGGACTGGGGCCAACGTCCTGACTTTC,CASSTRGGTGANVLTF
few,TRBJ2-2,-,TRBV6-5,TGTGCCAGCCGGGTTCCGGGAAACACCGGGGAGCTGTTTTTT,CASRVPGNTGELFF
few,TRBJ1-2,-,TRBV29-1,TGCAGCGTTGTGCCAGGCATTGACTATGGCTACACCTTC,CSVVPGIDYGYTF
few,TRBJ2-5,TRBD1,TRBV5-1,TGCGCCAGCAGCTTGGCCGCACAGGGGGCACAAGGAGGGACCCAGTACTTC,CASSLAAQGAQGGTQYF
-,TRBJ2-3,TRBD1,TRBV5-1,TGCGCCAGCAGCCCTGGGACAGAGAGCCATGGGTGGTATTTT,CASSPGTESHGWYF
-,TRBJ1-1,-,TRBV27,TGTGCCAGCAGGAGGGGGTATGGGTCCGAAATGAACACTGAAGCTTTCTTT,CASRRGYGSEMNTEAFF
few,TRBJ1-4,TRBD1,TRBV4-1,TGCGCCAGCAACACAGGGGAGAATGGGGTTGAAAAACTGTTTTTT,CASNTGENGVEKLFF
few,TRBJ1-2,-,TRBV29-1,TGCAGCGTTGATCCGGGGAGAGTAGACTATGGCTACACCTTC,CSVDPGRVDYGYTF
-,TRBJ2-3,TRBD1,TRBV19,TGTGCCAGTCGAGGCCCACCAGGGACAGGTTCGACAGATACGCAGTATTTT,CASRGPPGTGSTDTQYF
few,TRBJ1-3,-,TRBV11-2,TGTGCCAGCACCCTTGCATCGGGATTCGGAGGAAACACCATATATTTT,CASTLASGFGGNTIYF
few,TRBJ1-5,-,TRBV4-3,TGCGCCAGCAGCCAAGAAATGGGGAGAAGCAATCAGCCCCAGCATTTT,CASSQEMGRSNQPQHF
-,TRBJ1-1,-,TRBV6-4,TGTGCCAGCACCCTTTCCTCTGGGGGAGGTGAAGCTTTCTTT,CASTLSSGGGEAFF
-,TRBJ2-5,-,TRBV29-1,TGCAGCGTTGAAGATGCCCTCAGAGGGGGAGAGACCCAGTACTTC,CSVEDALRGGETQYF
-,TRBJ2-3,-,TRBV19,TGTGCCACCATCCCGATAGGACTGCCGGGAGATACGCAGTATTTT,CATIPIGLPGDTQYF
many,TRBJ2-1,-,TRBV23-1,TGCGCCAGCAGTCAGGAAGCCGGGGAGTACAATGAGCAGTTCTTC,CASSQEAGEYNEQFF
few,TRBJ1-3,TRBD1,TRBV2,TGTGCCAGCAGTTGGGACAGGATCTCTGGAAACACCATATATTTT,CASSWDRISGNTIYF
few,TRBJ2-7,TRBD2,TRBV7-2,TGTGCCAGCAGCTTACAGGGCGGGAGGCACGAGCAGTACTTC,CASSLQGGRHEQYF
few,TRBJ2-1,TRBD2,TRBV4-3,TGCGCCAGCAGCCAAGTAATAGCGGGGGGGACCAATGAGCAGTTCTTC,CASSQVIAGGTNEQFF
few,TRBJ2-5,-,TRBV9,TGTGCCAGCAGTCGGAGGGGTGGCCAAGAGACCCAGTACTTC,CASSRRGGQETQYF
-,TRBJ2-5,TRBD2,TRBV27,TGTGCCAGCAGGGTAGCGGGAGGGGAGACCCAGTACTTC,CASRVAGGETQYF
-,TRBJ1-1,TRBD1,TRBV6-6,TGTGCCAGCACCCGGGACAGTTCAAGAAACACTGAAGCTTTCTTT,CASTRDSSRNTEAFF
few,TRBJ1-1,-,TRBV6-5,TGTGCCAGCAGTTACAGGGGCTGGGGAGGCACTGAAGCTTTCTTT,CASSYRGWGGTEAFF
-,TRBJ1-1,TRBD1,TRBV29-1,TGCAGCGGCGGGACAGGGGGCTCCACTGAAGCTTTCTTT,CSGGTGGSTEAFF
-,TRBJ2-3,TRBD1,TRBV29-1,TGCAGCGCGGAAAGGACAGGGGGGGCAGATACGCAGTATTTT,CSAERTGGADTQYF
-,TRBJ2-1,TRBD2,TRBV15,TGTGCCACCAGCAGAGCCGGGACTAGCTACAATGAGCAGTTCTTC,CATSRAGTSYNEQFF
-,TRBJ2-5,TRBD2,TRBV4-3,TGCGCCAGCAGCCCACAAGCGGGGGGGAAAGAGACCCAGTACTTC,CASSPQAGGKETQYF
-,TRBJ1-5,-,TRBV11-3,TGTGCCAGCACCCCGTCGGGGTACAATCAGCCCCAGCATTTT,CASTPSGYNQPQHF
few,TRBJ2-7,TRBD1,TRBV7-9,TGTGCCAGCAGCCGTCCCGCAGGGGGAGAGGAGCAGTACTTC,CASSRPAGGEEQYF
-,TRBJ1-1,-,TRBV29-1,TGCAGCGTACAACAGGGAGTTGGCACTGAAGCTTTCTTT,CSVQQGVGTEAFF
-,TRBJ1-2,-,TRBV7-2,TGTGCCAGCACCAAGTCCGGGAACAATGGCTACACCTTC,CASTKSGNNGYTF
many,TRBJ1-2,-,TRBV10-2,TGCGCCAGCAGGGACAGCAATAACTATGGCTACACCTTC,CASRDSNNYGYTF
-,TRBJ2-3,TRBD2,TRBV29-1,TGCAGCGTTGGGGGCCAGGGCGGGAGCCACCGCACAGATACGCAGTATTTT,CSVGGQGGSHRTDTQYF
many,TRBJ2-1,TRBD1,TRBV14,TGTGCCAGCAGCCAAGTGGGGAACAGGGGGGTCAATGAGCAGTTCTTC,CASSQVGNRGVNEQFF
-,TRBJ2-7,TRBD1,TRBV29-1,TGCAGCGTTGAATCCTCCCCGGACAGGGGCCACGAGCAGTACTTC,CSVESSPDRGHEQYF
-,TRBJ2-7,-,TRBV29-1,TGCAGCATACGGAGCACTCTTTCCTACGAGCAGTACTTC,CSIRSTLSYEQYF
few,TRBJ1-1,TRBD1,TRBV29-1,TGCAGCGCAAACAGGGGGGTCACTGAAGCTTTCTTT,CSANRGVTEAFF
few,TRBJ2-3,TRBD2,TRBV9,TGTGCCAGCAGCGTAGATCCTAGCGGGGGGGCGCGGTATTTT,CASSVDPSGGARYF
-,TRBJ1-1,-,TRBV5-4,TGTGCCAGCAGCCGAAGTGGCCAAACCGGAGTTACTGAAGCTTTCTTT,CASSRSGQTGVTEAFF
few,TRBJ1-2,-,TRBV7-2,TGTGCCAGCAGCCCCGGGGGGGCCCTTAACTATGGCTACACCTTC,CASSPGGALNYGYTF
few,TRBJ2-7,TRBD1,TRBV7-8,TGTGCCAGCAGGGCCAGGGGGACAGGGGGCTACGAGCAGTACTTC,CASRARGTGGYEQYF
few,TRBJ1-5,-,TRBV5-1,TGCGCCAGCAGCTTGCAGGGTGGCTGGAATCAGCCCCAGCATTTT,CASSLQGGWNQPQHF
few,TRBJ2-1,-,TRBV7-3,TGTGCCAGCAGCTCGCGGATTAGCAATGAGCAGTTCTTC,CASSSRISNEQFF
few,TRBJ2-5,TRBD2,TRBV11-3,TGTGCCAGCAGCGGGGACTACGCACAAGAGACCCAGTACTTC,CASSGDYAQETQYF
-,TRBJ1-1,-,TRBV18,TGTGCCAGCTCACCAGCGACACCCATGAACACTGAAGCTTTCTTT,CASSPATPMNTEAFF
few,TRBJ2-7,-,TRBV28,TGTGCCAGCACTGCTGAGGGTCGCGAGCAGTACTTC,CASTAEGREQYF